This T cell receptor beta chain was recorded in a study of OX40 agonist ivuxolimab in advanced cancers. Regarding the complete study: The costimulatory receptor OX40 (CD134) was targeted by ivuxolimab, a fully human IgG2 agonistic monoclonal antibody. Intravenous ivuxolimab was administered to patients every 2 weeks at six dose levels: 0.01, 0.1, 0.3, 1.5, 3 and 10 mg/kg. Of the approximately 50 dose-escalation patients, hepatocellular carcinoma was present in about 20, melanoma in roughly 15, renal cell carcinoma in 9 and head and neck cancer in 9. The dose-escalation cohort was approximately 83% male with a mean age of approximately 59 years, ranging from roughly 23 to 90. Patients were allowed to have had prior anti-PD-1, anti-PD-L1 or anti-CTLA-4 therapy, and about 40% of the dose-escalation patients had been treated with checkpoint inhibitors. Partial responses occurred in three dose-escalation patients, of whom one had hepatocellular carcinoma and two had cutaneous melanoma. Peripheral TCRbeta sequencing aimed to test whether ivuxolimab altered TCR sequence diversity and caused clonal T-cell expansion. The paper covers the monotherapy dose-escalation part of the phase I ivuxolimab trial, which included N of about 56 patients.

Genomic DNA was isolated from the sorted cells so that the TCRbeta CDR3 region could be sequenced. The immunoSEQ Assay was used for sequencing of TCRbeta CDR3 regions. Drawn from immuneACCESS, this table holds only the in-frame rearrangements with V and J called that TCRdb kept. Clones are partly lost; checked studies trace under half to an unresolved V gene and leave the rest unexplained. The sample contains more than 50,000 clones, about 85% of them found a single time. Approximately 1.2% of the sample goes to the ten largest clones. The trial excluded patients who had a history of autoimmune disease or were on systemic immunosuppression. Peripheral blood for TCR sequencing was collected from all dose cohorts at baseline, on cycle 4 day 1, and on cycle 7 day 1. Samples were obtained from an open-label, multicenter, first-in-human phase I dose-escalation trial of ivuxolimab. Adults with locally advanced or metastatic melanoma, renal cell, hepatocellular, or head and neck squamous cell carcinoma were enrolled in the trial. Before TCR sequencing, CD4+ T cells and CD8+ T cells from peripheral blood were sorted into separate populations.

The junction shows trimming of 2 bases on V and 6 bases on J, and the gene matches do not reach 12 bases of it. From the germline V gene (reference sequence), CDR1 is MNHEY and CDR2 is SMNVEV. Including the terminal cysteine and phenylalanine, the CDR3 comprises 16 residues. The DNA shown is the 48-base CDR3, in frame from base 1. The full study reports these points: Low levels of normalized T-cell clonal expansion were also seen in some patients who did not respond. On average, CD8+ T cells showed more expanded clones than CD4+ T cells after ivuxolimab. In the 0.1-3.0 mg/kg groups, partial responders were among the patients with the lowest normalized peripheral clonal expansion, particularly in CD8+ T cells. Which antigens the clonally expanded peripheral T cells were specific for was not determined. At doses from 0.1 to 3.0 mg/kg, clonal expansion was seen in both CD4+ and CD8+ blood T cells between baseline and week 6.

Worth noting for this clone: This clone's antigen is unknown. Base qualities are not recorded, but no much larger clone differs from it by a single base.

Specimen: CD4+ or CD8+ T cells sorted from blood, collected in a trial of the OX40 agonist ivuxolimab. The sequence was collected from an adult with an advanced solid tumor such as melanoma, head and neck, liver or kidney cancer. This sequence uses TRBV27 and TRBJ2-7, and TRBD2 aligns with 8 junction nucleotides. The DNA sequence is TGTGCCAGCAGTTTAGCTAGCGGGTTCGGGGGGGGCGAGCAGTACTTC. Its protein is CASSLASGFGGGEQYF.